What follows describes a single TCR beta chain. Its matching antigen is unknown. Profiling relied on immunoSEQ multiplex PCR, and the TCRdb table lists in-frame clones only, not all of them. The table shows roughly 34,000 clones, with 76% occurring only once. Each patient experienced a relapse that followed autologous stem cell transplantation, and brentuximab vedotin exposure varied. V was clipped by 5 bases and J by 2 bases; unmatched bases: 10. Germline CDR1 and CDR2: MNHEY and SMNVEV (reference sequence). The CDR3 runs 17 residues. This entry is derived from a study of PD-1 blockade in classical Hodgkin lymphoma. Study in general: Every 2 weeks, patients had 3 mg/kg nivolumab intravenously. Study-level points and caveats: Reports indicated that newly diagnosed patients had lower baseline TCR diversity than healthy donors did. Whereas CD4+ TCR diversity had risen significantly by C4D1, CD8+ TCR diversity had not. What caused the repertoire differences, perhaps disease activity or prior therapy, remains undefined.

Here the sequenced sample was peripheral blood mononuclear cells (PBMCs), taken before the second cycle of nivolumab. The source is a human donor with classical Hodgkin lymphoma. The V and J genes are TRBV27 and TRBJ2-2; 8 nucleotides agree with TRBD2. CDR3 sequence (DNA): TGTGCCAGCAGTCGGGTCCCGGGACTAGACAACACCGGGGAGCTGTTTTTT. Translated: CASSRVPGLDNTGELFF.